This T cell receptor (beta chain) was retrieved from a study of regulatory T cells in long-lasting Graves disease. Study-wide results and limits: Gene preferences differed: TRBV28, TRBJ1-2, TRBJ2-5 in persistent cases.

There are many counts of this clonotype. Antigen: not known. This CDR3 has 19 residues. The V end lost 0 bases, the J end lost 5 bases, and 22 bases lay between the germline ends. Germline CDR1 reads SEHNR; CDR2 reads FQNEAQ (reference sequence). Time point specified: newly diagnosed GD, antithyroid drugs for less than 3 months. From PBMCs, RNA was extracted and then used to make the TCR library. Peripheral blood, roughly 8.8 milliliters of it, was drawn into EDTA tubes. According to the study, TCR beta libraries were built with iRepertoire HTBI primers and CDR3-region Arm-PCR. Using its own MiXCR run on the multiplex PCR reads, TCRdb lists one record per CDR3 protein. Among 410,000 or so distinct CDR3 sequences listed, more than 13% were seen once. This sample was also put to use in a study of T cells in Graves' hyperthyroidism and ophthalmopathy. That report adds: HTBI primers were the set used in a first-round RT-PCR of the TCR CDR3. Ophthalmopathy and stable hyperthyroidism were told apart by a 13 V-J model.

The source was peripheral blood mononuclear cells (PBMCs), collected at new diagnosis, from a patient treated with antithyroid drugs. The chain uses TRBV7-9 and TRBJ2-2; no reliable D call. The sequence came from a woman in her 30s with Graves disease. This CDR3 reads CASSLATHSPPRKTGELFF. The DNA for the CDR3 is TGTGCCAGCAGCTTAGCGACCCACAGTCCGCCAAGGAAAACCGGGGAGCTGTTTTTT.